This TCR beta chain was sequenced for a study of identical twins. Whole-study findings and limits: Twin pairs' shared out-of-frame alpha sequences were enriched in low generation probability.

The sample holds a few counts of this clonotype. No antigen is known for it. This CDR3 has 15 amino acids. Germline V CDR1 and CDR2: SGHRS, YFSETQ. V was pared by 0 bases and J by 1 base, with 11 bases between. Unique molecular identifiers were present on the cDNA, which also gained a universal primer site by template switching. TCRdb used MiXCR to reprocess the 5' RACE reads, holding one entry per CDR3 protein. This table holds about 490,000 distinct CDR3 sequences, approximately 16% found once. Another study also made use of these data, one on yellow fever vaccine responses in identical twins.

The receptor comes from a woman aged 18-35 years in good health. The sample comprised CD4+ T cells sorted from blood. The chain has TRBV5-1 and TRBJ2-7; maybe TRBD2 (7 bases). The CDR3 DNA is TGCGCCAGCAGCTTGGAGGGGGGGGCGTCCTACGAGCAGTACTTC. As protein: CASSLEGGASYEQYF.